Below are 32 T cell receptor beta chains sequenced from a single sample in a study of blood T cell repertoires in COVID-19. The data were produced by immunoSEQ multiplex PCR, yet TCRdb's version contains in-frame clones alone and is incomplete. In the table there are around 320,000 clones, roughly 90% of which are singletons. The sample taken for sequencing was PBMCs or T cells enriched from blood (not recorded which). Receptor source: a woman aged 18-29 years with acute COVID-19.

The CDR3 reads CASSGGLAGSYEQYF. In DNA form, the CDR3 reads TGTGCCAGCAGCGGGGGACTAGCGGGATCCTACGAGCAGTACTTC. The chain is built from TRBV5-4 and TRBJ2-7; 13 nucleotides agree with TRBD2. The CDR3 runs 15 residues. With V trimmed by 4 bases and J by 1 base, 2 bases remained unmatched. CDR1 is SGHNT and CDR2 is YYREEE in the germline V gene (reference sequence). Supplemented by reference TRBV5-4 and TRBJ2-7, the full variable domain reads ETGVTQSPTHLIKTRGQQVTLRCSSQSGHNTVSWYQQALGQGPQFIFQYYREEENGRGNFPPRFSGLQFPNYSSELNVNALELDDSALYLCASSGGLAGSYEQYFGPGTRLTVT.

Notes on this clone: This same CDR3 is encoded by further DNA sequences in the sample. This rearrangement joins TRBV28 to TRBJ1-2; D remains ambiguous. Germline CDR1 is MDHEN and CDR2 is SYDVKM. The CDR3 sequence is 13 residues long. Trimming took off 6 bases at V and 3 bases at J, with 11 bases between the two ends. The CDR3 loop reads CASSLGRDYGYTF. CDR3 nucleotide sequence: TGTGCCAGCAGCCTTGGGAGGGACTATGGCTACACCTTC.

The chain recombines TRBV28 with TRBJ1-2; 7 bases fit TRBD1. The CDR3 has 15 amino acids. Germline CDR1 and CDR2: MDHEN and SYDVKM. Losses at the gene ends were 3 bases for V and 6 bases for J; bases not matched to a gene: 10. CDR3 bases: TGTGCCAGCAGTTTCATGAGGGGGCTTGTCGATGGCTACACCTTC. Translation gives CASSFMRGLVDGYTF.

V is TRBV4-1 and J is TRBJ1-2; 10 bases are a match to TRBD1. CDR1 MGHRA and CDR2 YSYEKL come from the germline V gene. CDR3 length equals 15 residues. V shed 3 bases, J shed 3 bases, and the junction held 4 bases outside the gene matches. As DNA, the CDR3 is TGCGCCAGCAGCCAGGTGGACAGGGGGGACTATGGCTACACCTTC. Amino acids: CASSQVDRGDYGYTF.

The V gene is TRBV11-2, the J gene TRBJ2-7; 14 nucleotides match TRBD2. The CDR3 totals 16 residues. Germline loops: CDR1 SGHAT, CDR2 FQNNGV. V lost 7 bases and J lost 4; bases outside the gene matches: 9. The CDR3, as DNA: TGTGCCAGCAAGAAAGGGACTAGCGGGAGTTTATACGAGCAGTACTTC. Translation gives CASKKGTSGSLYEQYF.

This clone turned up a few times. The rearrangement joins TRBV30 to TRBJ2-3; D remains ambiguous. The germline V gene has CDR1 GTSNPN and CDR2 SVGIG (reference sequence). V dropped 0 bases and J dropped 6 bases, with 4 bases sitting between them. The CDR3 is made up of 11 amino acids. DNA of the CDR3: TGTGCCTGGAGTGTACGGGATACGCAGTATTTT. Residues: CAWSVRDTQYF.

This chain joins TRBV24-1 and TRBJ2-1; possible D gene TRBD1, 6 bases. With 2 bases removed from V and 12 bases from J, the gap between germline ends came to 13 bases. The CDR3 length is 13 residues. Germline CDR1 reads KGHDR; CDR2 reads SFDVKD. The CDR3 nucleotides read TGTGCCACCAGTGATTACAGGGTTCTTGGGCAGTTCTTC. Translating gives CATSDYRVLGQFF.

The chain carries TRBV3-1 (or the pseudogene TRBV3-2) and TRBJ1-1; D is ambiguous. The CDR3 is made up of 14 amino acids. V was trimmed by 4 bases and J by 4 bases, leaving 13 bases between them. In germline, CDR1 is LGHDT, CDR2 YNNKEL (reference sequence). CDR3 amino acids: CASSRGALGTEAFF. In DNA form, the CDR3 reads TGTGCCAGCAGCCGGGGAGCCTTAGGCACTGAAGCTTTCTTT.

V is TRBV27 and J is TRBJ2-7; 12 bases align to TRBD2. CDR3 length equals 15 residues. V trimming: 3 bases; J trimming: 2 bases; junction bases outside the gene matches: 2. Germline CDR1 and CDR2: MNHEY and SMNVEV (reference sequence). The CDR3 DNA is TGTGCCAGCAGTTTTAGACTAGCGGGGGCCTACGAGCAGTACTTC. It yields the protein CASSFRLAGAYEQYF.

The chain is built from TRBV5-1 and TRBJ2-4; tentatively, D is TRBD1 (5 bases). The CDR3 has 13 residues. Per the germline V gene, CDR1 is SGHRS and CDR2 is YFSETQ. V was trimmed by 0 bases and J by 6 bases, leaving 7 bases between them. The DNA of the CDR3 is TGCGCCAGCAGCTTGGGACAGACAAACATTCAGTACTTC. This translates into CASSLGQTNIQYF.

V is TRBV5-8 and J is TRBJ1-4; unclear D gene. Germline assignment: CDR1 SGHTS and CDR2 YDEGEE. This CDR3 is built from 15 residues. Trimming took off 5 bases at V and 3 bases at J, with 14 bases between the two ends. Written as DNA, the CDR3 is TGTGCCAGCAGAGCCCGGGATGGCCCTAATGAAAAACTGTTTTTT. Translating gives CASRARDGPNEKLFF.

The chain has TRBV7-2 and TRBJ1-5; TRBD1 is a possible D gene (5 bases). Germline V gives CDR1 SGHTA, CDR2 FQGNSA. Trimming removed 2 bases from V and 3 bases from J, with 8 bases in between. This CDR3 contains 14 residues. The CDR3 DNA reads as TGTGCCAGCAGCTTAACAGGTTACAATCAGCCCCAGCATTTT. This translates into CASSLTGYNQPQHF.

This clone was recorded only once. J is TRBJ1-4 and V is TRBV5-1; D is uncertain. The CDR3 contains 14 residues. The V end lost 4 bases, the J end lost 8 bases, and 15 bases lay between the germline ends. Germline values: CDR1 SGHRS, CDR2 YFSETQ. The CDR3 here is CASSQDPHGEKLFF. The CDR3 nucleotides are TGCGCCAGCAGCCAAGATCCTCACGGGGAAAAACTGTTTTTT.

The chain recombines TRBV5-5 with TRBJ1-1; the match to TRBD1 covers 7 bases. The CDR3 runs to 15 residues. The germline gives CDR1 SGHKS, CDR2 YYEKEE (reference sequence). With V trimmed by 1 base and J by 0 bases, 3 bases remained unmatched. The CDR3 coding sequence is TGTGCCAGCAGCTTGATGGGACAGATGAACACTGAAGCTTTCTTT. It yields the protein CASSLMGQMNTEAFF. The full variable domain, its missing parts supplied by reference TRBV5-5 and TRBJ1-1, is DAGVTQSPTHLIKTRGQQVTLRCSPISGHKSVSWYQQVLGQGPQFIFQYYEKEERGRGNFPDRFSARQFPNYSSELNVNALLLGDSALYLCASSLMGQMNTEAFFGQGTRLTVV.

CDR3 amino acids: CASSSSRGPSRANVLTF. The CDR3 coding sequence is TGTGCCAGTAGTTCAAGCAGGGGCCCTTCTCGGGCCAACGTCCTGACTTTC. The genes are TRBV19 and TRBJ2-6; D might be TRBD1 (6 bases). Germline CDR1 reads LNHDA; CDR2 reads SQIVND (reference sequence). Trimming shortened V by 5 bases and J by 5 bases, and 19 bases separated the two germline ends. The CDR3 spans 17 residues. The full variable domain, completed using reference TRBV19 and TRBJ2-6, is DGGITQSPKYLFRKEGQNVTLSCEQNLNHDAMYWYRQDPGQGLRLIYYSQIVNDFQKGDIAEGYSVSREKKESFPLTVTSAQKNPTAFYLCASSSSRGPSRANVLTFGAGSRLTVL.

This chain connects TRBV13 to TRBJ2-7; no clear D. V shed 5 bases and J shed 7 bases, with 21 bases lying between them. The length of the CDR3 is 15 residues. Germline V lookup: CDR1 PRHDT, CDR2 FYEKMQ (reference sequence). CDR3 protein: CASSTLSHAMLEQYF. The CDR3 DNA is TGTGCCAGCAGCACCTTGAGCCATGCGATGTTGGAGCAGTACTTC.

This clone has more than one count but fewer than ten. The chain links TRBV4-2 to TRBJ1-1; D remains ambiguous. Germline CDR1 and CDR2: LGHNA and YNFKEQ. The germline V and J ends were trimmed by 0 bases and 0 bases, with 8 bases remaining between them. The CDR3 consists of 15 residues. In DNA form, the CDR3 reads TGTGCCAGCAGCCAAGAAGCACTTATGAACACTGAAGCTTTCTTT. Amino acid sequence: CASSQEALMNTEAFF.

This clone was observed a single time. The J gene is TRBJ2-7, the V gene TRBV5-4; D is undetermined. Trimming stripped 4 bases from V and 4 bases from J, with 15 bases between. This CDR3 contains 14 residues. Per germline, CDR1 SGHNT and CDR2 YYREEE (reference sequence). The CDR3 DNA is TGTGCCAGCAGCGTTGGTACTGGAGATTACGAGCAGTACTTC. It encodes CASSVGTGDYEQYF.

CDR3 residues: CASSVLTSGRAGSLNEQYF. DNA of the CDR3: TGTGCCAGCAGTGTCCTAACTAGCGGGAGGGCCGGTAGTTTGAACGAGCAGTACTTC. This chain connects TRBV28 to TRBJ2-7; 13 bases match TRBD2. This CDR3 region has 19 residues. V gave up 5 bases and J gave up 5 bases; unmatched junction bases: 18. CDR1 MDHEN and CDR2 SYDVKM come from the germline V gene.

The chain employs TRBV19 and TRBJ1-6, with 7 bases fitting TRBD1. The CDR3 has 14 amino acids. Germline loops: CDR1 LNHDA, CDR2 SQIVND (reference sequence). Trimming removed 7 bases from V and 7 bases from J; junction bases left unmatched: 7. In nucleotides, the CDR3 is TGTGCCAGTACCACGGACAGGCGAAATTCACCCCTCCACTTT. This codes for CASTTDRRNSPLHF.

The V call is TRBV3-1 (or the pseudogene TRBV3-2), the J call TRBJ1-3; 9 bases align to TRBD1. Germline trimming cut 5 bases from V and 6 bases from J; bases unmatched to any gene: 8. The CDR3 consists of 15 residues. Germline values: CDR1 LGHDT, CDR2 YNNKEL (reference sequence). The CDR3 reads CASSAGQGKKNTIYF. CDR3 DNA: TGTGCCAGCAGCGCCGGACAGGGGAAGAAAAACACCATATATTTT.

The rearrangement joins TRBV14 to TRBJ1-1; tentative D call: TRBD1 (5 bases). CDR1 is SGHDN and CDR2 is FVKESK in the germline V gene. The CDR3 runs 13 residues. Trimming left V 3 bases short and J 10 bases short, with 15 bases between. The DNA for the CDR3 is TGTGCCAGCAGCCAGATCTCAGGGTTAGCAGCTTTCTTT. Encoded protein: CASSQISGLAAFF.

The genes are TRBV18 and TRBJ1-2; tentatively, D is TRBD1 (6 bases). The CDR3 spans 14 residues. The V gene lost 0 bases and the J gene lost 8 bases, with 13 bases spanning the gap. CDR1 KGHSH and CDR2 LQKENI come from the germline V gene. In DNA, the CDR3 is TGTGCCAGCTCACCACCATACAGGGCAGAGGGCTACACCTTC. Its translation is CASSPPYRAEGYTF.

This clone came up a few times. This rearrangement joins TRBV7-2 to TRBJ1-3, with 8 bases matching TRBD1. J was trimmed by 0 bases and V by 4 bases; bases with no gene match: 2. CDR3 length: 15 residues. Germline CDR1 SGHTA, CDR2 FQGNSA. In DNA form, the CDR3 reads TGTGCCAGCAGCTACGGACAGGGCTCTGGAAACACCATATATTTT. Protein product: CASSYGQGSGNTIYF.

The chain links TRBV5-1 to TRBJ2-7; possible D gene TRBD2, 5 bases. The germline V and J ends were trimmed by 7 bases and 2 bases, with 16 bases remaining between them. The length of the CDR3 is 14 residues. From germline, CDR1 is SGHRS and CDR2 YFSETQ. The CDR3 loop reads CASELGDGTYEQYF. CDR3 bases: TGCGCCAGCGAACTGGGAGACGGAACCTACGAGCAGTACTTC.

The CDR3 bases are TGTGCCAGCAGCTTGGCCTCGGGACAGGGGTTGGTTGGCTACACCTTC. It is translated as CASSLASGQGLVGYTF. The J gene is TRBJ1-2, the V gene TRBV5-4, with TRBD1 matching 10 bases. CDR3 length: 16 residues. Looked up from germline, CDR1 is SGHNT and CDR2 is YYREEE (reference sequence). J lost 7 bases, V lost 0 bases, and 9 bases had no gene match. Using reference TRBV5-4 and TRBJ1-2 for the parts outside the CDR3, the full variable domain is ETGVTQSPTHLIKTRGQQVTLRCSSQSGHNTVSWYQQALGQGPQFIFQYYREEENGRGNFPPRFSGLQFPNYSSELNVNALELDDSALYLCASSLASGQGLVGYTFGSGTRLTVV.

The chain is built from TRBV28 and TRBJ1-5, with 7 bases matching TRBD1. Germline trimming cut 2 bases from V and 3 bases from J; bases unmatched to any gene: 4. The CDR3 is 15 amino acids. Germline-derived CDR1 and CDR2 are MDHEN and SYDVKM. DNA of the CDR3: TGTGCCAGCAGTTTACTTACAGGGGACAATCAGCCCCAGCATTTT. It codes for CASSLLTGDNQPQHF.

The V call is TRBV19, the J call TRBJ2-1; TRBD2 matches 8 bases. Looked up from germline, CDR1 is LNHDA and CDR2 is SQIVND (reference sequence). Trimming cost V 5 bases and J 5 bases; bases outside gene matches: 11. The CDR3 extends over 16 amino acids. DNA for the CDR3: TGTGCCAGTAGTGCTAGCGGGCCACGGCGACACAATGAGCAGTTCTTC. Its translation: CASSASGPRRHNEQFF.

This chain uses TRBV10-1 with TRBJ1-1, with D maybe TRBD1 (5 bases). The CDR3 length is 14 residues. Trimming stripped 6 bases from V and 4 bases from J, with 15 bases between. The germline CDR1 and CDR2 sequences are WNHNN and SYGVQD (reference sequence). The CDR3 nucleotides read TGCGCCAGCAGCCATTACACCCAGGGCACTGAAGCTTTCTTT. Translated, it gives CASSHYTQGTEAFF.

The CDR3, as DNA: TGTGCCAGCAGTCCTGCGGGTGCTCGGGAGCTGTTTTTT. Its protein product is CASSPAGARELFF. V is TRBV7-2 and J is TRBJ2-2; D might be TRBD2 (5 bases). V lost 6 bases and J 9 bases, leaving 14 bases between the germline ends. In germline, CDR1 is SGHTA, CDR2 FQGNSA. CDR3 length: 13 amino acids.

The genes are TRBV28 and TRBJ2-5; 14 nucleotides match TRBD2. Unmatched junction bases numbered 10, after V lost 3 bases and J lost 4 bases. This CDR3 has 18 amino acids. Germline values: CDR1 MDHEN, CDR2 SYDVKM. The CDR3 nucleotides read TGTGCCAGCAGTTTCTCCGGACTAGCGGGAGGTTTGGGAGAGACCCAGTACTTC. Amino acid sequence: CASSFSGLAGGLGETQYF.

Only one count was recorded for this clone. The V and J genes are TRBV7-6 and TRBJ2-7; D perhaps matches TRBD1 (5 bases). Germline values: CDR1 SGHVS, CDR2 FNYEAQ. V gave up 1 base and J gave up 5 bases, with 12 bases separating them. The CDR3 has 14 amino acids. CDR3 nucleotides: TGTGCCAGCAGCTTAGGGGGCGGCCCCAACGAGCAGTACTTC. It specifies CASSLGGGPNEQYF.